This T cell receptor (beta chain) was observed in a study of technical replicates of blood from a few donors (dated by TCRdb to 2016 to 2017). The CDR3 goes from the cysteine to the phenylalanine over 16 residues. Left in the record is the CDR3 DNA by itself, 48 bases read in frame from the first base. Ends trimmed: V by 3 bases, J by 5 bases; bases unmatched to a gene: 9. The germline V gene (reference sequence) supplies CDR1 LNHNV and CDR2 YYDKDF. Concerning this clone: Its antigen is unknown. Base-call qualities are not available, and no considerably larger clone is one nucleotide away.

The library was made by the immunoSEQ multiplex PCR assay. Drawn from immuneACCESS, this table holds only the in-frame rearrangements with V and J called that TCRdb kept. Clones are partly lost; checked studies trace under half to an unresolved V gene and leave the rest unexplained. The sample yields more than 65,000 clones; roughly 91% were counted once. Jointly, the top ten make up 0.39% of the sample. Sample: T cells isolated from PBMCs. This receptor was obtained from a human donor in good health. Rearrangement joined TRBV15 to TRBJ2-7, with 11 bases matching TRBD2. The DNA sequence is TGTGCCACCAGCAGGGAGATAGCGGGAGGGCCTAACGAGCAGTACTTC. The encoded protein is CATSREIAGGPNEQYF.